This record concerns one T cell receptor (beta chain) sequence. What it binds is unknown. This table comes from immunoSEQ multiplex PCR, and its TCRdb copy is limited to in-frame clones, with some not included. The table lists 70,000 or so clones, approximately 86% of them singletons. This CDR3 has 14 amino acids. CDR1 is SGHTS, CDR2 YDEGEE, per germline. The ends lost 4 bases at V and 4 bases at J; junction bases unmatched: 7. This record comes from a study of OX40 agonist ivuxolimab in advanced cancers. Turning to the study itself: Participants, 80% to 90% male, averaged roughly 60 years of age, ranging from roughly 23 to 90. Prior checkpoint blockade (anti-PD-1, anti-PD-L1 or anti-CTLA-4) was permitted; approximately 40% had it.

Study observations and caveats: In the expanded peripheral T cells, antigen specificity was never determined.

The origin of this receptor is an adult with an advanced solid tumor such as melanoma, head and neck, liver or kidney cancer. The sequencing here drew on CD4+ or CD8+ T cells sorted from blood, taken in a trial of the OX40 agonist ivuxolimab. The chain combines TRBV5-8 with TRBJ1-2; TRBD1 matches at 7 bases. The CDR3 DNA reads as TGTGCCAGCAGCCTCAACAGGGGAAGCTATGGCTACACCTTC. Translating gives CASSLNRGSYGYTF.